This TCR beta chain derives from a study of chemoradiotherapy in HPV16-positive cancers. Germline CDR1 reads MNHNS; CDR2 reads SASEGT. The CDR3 has 13 amino acids. The ends were cut back, 3 bases at V and 5 bases at J, with 10 bases in the middle. Study findings and constraints: Candidate HPV-specific clones and E7-related TCR motifs grew in tumor during treatment. For HPV16-positive patients, expanding HPV-responsive T cells associated with longer recurrence-free survival.

Points on this clone: No antigen is known for it.

Assay: immunoSEQ multiplex PCR; the TCRdb copy retains only in-frame clones and omits some. The table has over 10,000 clones, approximately 78% seen once. The specimen was taken from a patient who underwent chemoradiotherapy. V and J are TRBV6-1 and TRBJ1-1, with a tentative D call TRBD1 (5 bases). This sequence originates from a human donor with HPV-associated anogenital cancer. CDR3 coding DNA: TGTGCCAGCAGTGAGAGGGGTCTTACTGAAGCTTTCTTT. Translated, it gives CASSERGLTEAFF.